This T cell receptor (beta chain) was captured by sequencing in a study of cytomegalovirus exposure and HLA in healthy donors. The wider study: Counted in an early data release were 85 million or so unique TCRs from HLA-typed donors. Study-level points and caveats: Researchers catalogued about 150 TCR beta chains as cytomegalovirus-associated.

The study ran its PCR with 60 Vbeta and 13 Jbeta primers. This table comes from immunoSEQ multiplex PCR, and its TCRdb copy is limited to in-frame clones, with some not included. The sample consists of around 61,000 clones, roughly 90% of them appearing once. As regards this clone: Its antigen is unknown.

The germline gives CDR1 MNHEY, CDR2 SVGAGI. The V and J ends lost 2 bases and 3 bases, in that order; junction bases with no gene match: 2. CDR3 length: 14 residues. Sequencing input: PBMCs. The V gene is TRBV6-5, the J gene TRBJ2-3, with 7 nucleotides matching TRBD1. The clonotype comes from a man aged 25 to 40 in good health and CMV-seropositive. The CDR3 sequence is CASSYRGQTDTQYF. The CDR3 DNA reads TGTGCCAGCAGTTACAGGGGGCAGACAGATACGCAGTATTTT.